These 14 T cell receptor beta chains originate from one sample sequenced in a study of tumor T cells in aggressive B-cell lymphoma. The data were produced by immunoSEQ multiplex PCR, yet TCRdb's version contains in-frame clones alone and is incomplete. In total, the table holds 75 clones. The sequenced material came from tumor tissue. The receptors here all came from an adult with diffuse large B cell lymphoma.

This chain connects TRBV10-3 to TRBJ2-7, with TRBD2 identical over 7 bases. This CDR3 is built from 15 residues. Germline-derived CDR1 and CDR2 are ENHRY and SYGVKD. J lost 3 bases, V lost 0 bases, and 5 bases had no gene match. The CDR3 protein is CAISESYGTNYEQYF. The CDR3 region has the DNA TGTGCCATCAGTGAGTCCTATGGGACTAACTACGAGCAGTACTTC.

J is TRBJ2-7 and V is TRBV4-3; weak D call: TRBD1 (7 bases). Trimming shortened V by 0 bases and J by 4 bases, and 13 bases separated the two germline ends. In germline, CDR1 is LGHNA, CDR2 YSLEER. The CDR3 extends over 15 amino acids. CDR3 protein: CASSQDVQGGYEQYF. The CDR3 DNA reads TGCGCCAGCAGCCAAGATGTCCAGGGGGGATACGAGCAGTACTTC.

This clone was picked up a small number of times. J is TRBJ2-1 and V is TRBV7-9; 10 bases line up with TRBD2. CDR1 and CDR2 (germline): SEHNR, FQNEAQ (reference sequence). The CDR3 has 16 amino acids. The junction had 8 bases not matched to a gene; V was cut back by 7 bases and J by 2 bases. Written as DNA, the CDR3 is TGTGCCAGCAACGACGTAGCGGGAGGCACCTACAATGAGCAGTTCTTC. Protein sequence: CASNDVAGGTYNEQFF.

The chain employs TRBV19 and TRBJ1-2; possibly TRBD1 for D (5 bases). The CDR3 runs to 13 residues. V was trimmed by 6 bases and J by 5 bases, leaving 13 bases between them. Germline loops: CDR1 LNHDA, CDR2 SQIVND (reference sequence). Here the CDR3 DNA reads TGTGCCAGTAGAACCCACGACAGTTATGGCTACACCTTC. This sequence encodes CASRTHDSYGYTF.

The V and J genes are TRBV18 and TRBJ2-3; D is possibly TRBD2 (6 bases). CDR3 length: 15 residues. The ends were cut back, 5 bases at V and 3 bases at J, with 15 bases in the middle. In germline, CDR1 is KGHSH, CDR2 LQKENI. The CDR3 nucleotides read TGTGCCAGCTCATCTAGACTAGTAGAAACAGATACGCAGTATTTT. Its translation is CASSSRLVETDTQYF.

A single count supports this clone. DNA for the CDR3: TGCGCCAGCAGCCAAGCTCGCGGACTAGCGGGCTCTAAAATGGGGGATGAGCAGTTCTTC. It translates to CASSQARGLAGSKMGDEQFF. The chain combines TRBV4-1 with TRBJ2-1; 11 bases match TRBD2. This CDR3 spans 20 amino acids. Germline V gene lookup returns CDR1 MGHRA and CDR2 YSYEKL. J was trimmed by 8 bases and V by 1 base; bases with no gene match: 19.

In its sample, this clone was seen a few times. This chain links TRBV6-5 with TRBJ1-1; D is possibly TRBD1 (5 bases). From germline, CDR1 is MNHEY and CDR2 SVGAGI. The CDR3 spans 14 residues. The V end lost 6 bases, the J end lost 5 bases, and 16 bases lay between the germline ends. This CDR3 reads CASSLLGGGTEAFF. CDR3 bases: TGTGCCAGCAGCTTACTTGGGGGGGGAACTGAAGCTTTCTTT.

In its sample, this clone was seen a few times. The gene calls are TRBV29-1 and TRBJ2-5, with D perhaps matching TRBD1 (6 bases). Germline V gene data show CDR1 as SQVTM and CDR2 as ANQGSEA. V was cut by 3 bases and J by 5 bases, with 13 bases left in between. The CDR3 runs 13 residues. The CDR3 loop is CSVERGRGETQYF. The CDR3 nucleotides are TGCAGCGTTGAGAGGGGGAGAGGGGAGACCCAGTACTTC. Full variable domain (outside the CDR3, taken from reference TRBV29-1 and TRBJ2-5): SAVISQKPSRDICQRGTSLTIQCQVDSQVTMMFWYRQQPGQSLTLIATANQGSEATYESGFVIDKFPISRPNLTFSTLTVSNMSPEDSSIYLCSVERGRGETQYFGPGTRLLVL.

The genes are TRBV4-2 and TRBJ1-6, with no clear D. CDR1 LGHNA and CDR2 YNFKEQ come from the germline V gene. The length of the CDR3 is 14 residues. V dropped 1 base and J dropped 7 bases, with 8 bases sitting between them. CDR3 amino acids: CASSQGRENSPLHF. The CDR3 DNA reads TGTGCCAGCAGCCAAGGGCGGGAGAATTCACCCCTCCACTTT.

The chain employs TRBV29-1 and TRBJ2-5; a possible D gene is TRBD1 (6 bases). This CDR3 has 13 residues. Germline V gives CDR1 SQVTM, CDR2 ANQGSEA. Trimming stripped 4 bases from V and 2 bases from J, with 11 bases between. The CDR3 nucleotides are TGCAGCGTTGTTAAGGGGACACAAGAGACCCAGTACTTC. Protein product: CSVVKGTQETQYF.

This chain joins TRBV4-3 and TRBJ2-5; D is perhaps TRBD1 (5 bases). The J call is doubtful: the DNA matches TRBJ2-7 better. Germline V gives CDR1 LGHNA, CDR2 YSLEER. The CDR3 length is 15 residues. CDR3 bases: TGCGCCAGCAGCCCCTCCAGCAGGGCTATCTACGAGCAGTACTTC. Translating it yields CASSPSSRAIYEQYF.

The count of this clone is one. The V gene is TRBV4-1, the J gene TRBJ2-1, with 13 bases matching TRBD2. The germline CDR1 and CDR2 sequences are MGHRA and YSYEKL. This CDR3 contains 15 residues. V lost 3 bases and J lost 8; bases outside the gene matches: 4. The CDR3, as DNA: TGCGCCAGCAGCCACGGGACTAGCGGGATCTATGAGCAGTTCTTC. It codes for CASSHGTSGIYEQFF.

This chain joins TRBV27 and TRBJ2-1; 13 nucleotides line up with TRBD2. This CDR3 is built from 17 residues. V lost 5 bases and J lost 4; bases outside the gene matches: 8. Germline V CDR1 and CDR2: MNHEY, SMNVEV (reference sequence). The CDR3 nucleotides are TGTGCCAGCAGTGATACAGGGACTAGCGGGAAGTACAATGAGCAGTTCTTC. Its translation is CASSDTGTSGKYNEQFF.

CDR3 in DNA: TGTGCCAGCAGTAAAGACAGTGAAGCTTTCTTT. It specifies CASSKDSEAFF. The V gene is TRBV2, the J gene TRBJ1-1; D may be TRBD1 (5 bases). CDR3 length: 11 residues. Germline assignment: CDR1 SNHLY and CDR2 FYNNEI. The V gene lost 5 bases and the J gene lost 7 bases, with 8 bases spanning the gap.